This T cell receptor beta chain was documented in a study of blood T cell repertoires in COVID-19. Original processing notes: It was from reference gene primer amplification that nucleated cell counts were estimated. Sequencing used immunoSEQ multiplex PCR; TCRdb keeps in-frame clones, though not all of them. That table furnishes V, J and clone size, whereas the DNA furnished D and trimming. The sample yields around 310,000 clones, 85% to 90% seen once. CDR1 SGHAT and CDR2 FQDESV come from the germline V gene (reference sequence). The CDR3 runs to 11 residues. V lost 4 bases, J lost 5 bases, and 5 bases lay in between. Participants, 18 to 89 years old, spanned about 26 US areas.

The source of this sequence is a woman in her 30s who had recovered from COVID-19. This chain joins TRBV11-1 and TRBJ2-5, with D unclear. The sequenced material came from PBMCs or T cells enriched from blood (not recorded which). The CDR3 DNA reads TGTGCCAGCAGCTCATTGGAGACCCAGTACTTC. Translation gives CASSSLETQYF.